This TCR beta chain stems from a study of low-dose radiotherapy and immunotherapy resistance in tumors. Turning to the study itself: With fractions of 0.5 Gy given every 2 weeks, Cohort 1 accumulated a total of 6.5 Gy. Oral aspirin 300 mg was taken by patients daily for four cycles from cycle 1 day 1.

Between the trimmed V and J ends, which lost 6 bases and 4 bases, there was a span of 18 bases. This CDR3 comprises 15 residues. Per germline, CDR1 MDHEN and CDR2 SYDVKM. Time point of the sample: after trial treatment. Indicated treatment: LDRT plus nivolumab, ipilimumab, low-dose cyclophosphamide and aspirin (RACIN trial). Every donor was treated with nivolumab, ipilimumab, aspirin, low-dose cyclophosphamide and also low-dose radiotherapy. Priming of first-strand cDNA relied on TRAV- and TRBV-specific primers (covering alpha and beta chains). Using a constant-region primer together with a V-primer adapter, TCRs were subjected to roughly 20 PCR cycles of amplification. In vitro transcription amplified the mRNA that had been isolated. Each CDR3 protein gets one entry after TCRdb re-called the reads with MiXCR. The sample comprises roughly 30,000 distinct CDR3 sequences, roughly 49% of which are singletons, and 5.7% rests with the top ten.

The sequence was obtained from a male donor with gallbladder cancer. The chain has TRBV28 and TRBJ2-5; D possibly corresponds to TRBD2 (5 bases). The sample consisted of PBMCs, taken after low-dose radiotherapy plus immunotherapy. The CDR3 reads CASSSPRGTIETQYF. CDR3 DNA: TGTGCCAGCAGCAGTCCACGGGGAACGATAGAGACCCAGTACTTC.